A selection of T cell receptor beta chains follows, all from one sample in a study of OX40 agonist ivuxolimab in advanced cancers. The data were produced by immunoSEQ multiplex PCR, yet TCRdb's version contains in-frame clones alone and is incomplete. The sample shows about 66,000 clones, about 85% of them seen only once. The material sequenced was CD4+ or CD8+ T cells sorted from blood, taken in a trial of the OX40 agonist ivuxolimab. These receptors were taken from an adult with an advanced solid tumor such as melanoma, head and neck, liver or kidney cancer. Each CDR3 is given with its conserved first and last residue. The D gene is left open where the match is weak. Where a row states a size, it is once, few, many or the class of an expanded clone; other rows omit it.

v_gene: TRBV6-1; abundance: -; d_gene: -; len: 17; j_gene: TRBJ1-5; CDR3aa: CASSERGSGTSNQPQHF; CDR3nt: TGTGCCAGCAGTGAAAGGGGGTCGGGGACCAGCAATCAGCCCCAGCATTTT
v_gene: TRBV7-6; abundance: few; d_gene: -; len: 15; j_gene: TRBJ2-6; CDR3aa: CASSLVGSGANVLTF; CDR3nt: TGTGCCAGCAGCTTAGTTGGCTCTGGGGCCAACGTCCTGACTTTC
v_gene: TRBV7-2; abundance: -; d_gene: -; len: 15; j_gene: TRBJ2-1; CDR3aa: CASSLAGSSYNEQFF; CDR3nt: TGTGCCAGCAGCTTAGCGGGGAGCTCCTACAATGAGCAGTTCTTC
v_gene: TRBV5-6; abundance: -; d_gene: -; len: 14; j_gene: TRBJ2-4; CDR3aa: CASSFRVTKNIQYF; CDR3nt: TGTGCCAGCAGCTTCAGGGTAACCAAAAACATTCAGTACTTC
v_gene: TRBV5-1; abundance: -; d_gene: TRBD1; len: 16; j_gene: TRBJ1-2; CDR3aa: CASSLATDRGERGYTF; CDR3nt: TGCGCCAGCAGCTTGGCCACAGACAGGGGGGAACGTGGCTACACCTTC
v_gene: TRBV5-6; abundance: -; d_gene: -; len: 13; j_gene: TRBJ1-6; CDR3aa: CASSLDHNSPLHF; CDR3nt: TGTGCCAGCAGCTTGGACCATAATTCACCCCTCCACTTT
v_gene: TRBV10-3; abundance: -; d_gene: TRBD1; len: 15; j_gene: TRBJ2-1; CDR3aa: CAIRGQVEIMNEQFF; CDR3nt: TGTGCCATCAGAGGACAGGTCGAGATCATGAATGAGCAGTTCTTC
v_gene: TRBV7-9; abundance: -; d_gene: -; len: 13; j_gene: TRBJ1-5; CDR3aa: CASSSSQDGLKHF; CDR3nt: TGTGCCAGCAGCTCCTCCCAGGACGGCCTCAAGCATTTT
v_gene: TRBV18; abundance: -; d_gene: TRBD2; len: 13; j_gene: TRBJ2-5; CDR3aa: CASSPGGKETQYF; CDR3nt: TGTGCCAGCTCACCGGGGGGGAAGGAGACCCAGTACTTC
v_gene: TRBV5-1; abundance: -; d_gene: -; len: 14; j_gene: TRBJ1-1; CDR3aa: CASSSVGAGPEAFF; CDR3nt: TGCGCCAGCAGCTCGGTCGGTGCAGGGCCTGAAGCTTTCTTT
v_gene: TRBV27; abundance: -; d_gene: TRBD1; len: 17; j_gene: TRBJ1-5; CDR3aa: CASRLNRGGFRNQPQHF; CDR3nt: TGTGCCAGCAGATTAAACAGGGGGGGGTTTCGCAATCAGCCCCAGCATTTT
v_gene: TRBV6-4; abundance: -; d_gene: -; len: 13; j_gene: TRBJ1-1; CDR3aa: CASSEQVNTEAFF; CDR3nt: TGTGCCAGCAGTGAGCAGGTGAACACTGAAGCTTTCTTT
v_gene: TRBV19; abundance: -; d_gene: -; len: 14; j_gene: TRBJ2-7; CDR3aa: CASTEGLTFYEQYF; CDR3nt: TGTGCCAGTACCGAGGGACTGACCTTCTACGAGCAGTACTTC
v_gene: TRBV5-8; abundance: -; d_gene: -; len: 15; j_gene: TRBJ1-4; CDR3aa: CASSLTGQLNEKLFF; CDR3nt: TGTGCCAGCAGCTTAACCGGACAGCTAAATGAAAAACTGTTTTTT
v_gene: TRBV7-9; abundance: few; d_gene: -; len: 15; j_gene: TRBJ1-4; CDR3aa: CASSLSLGLNEKLFF; CDR3nt: TGTGCCAGCAGCCTAAGTCTCGGCCTTAATGAAAAACTGTTTTTT
v_gene: TRBV9; abundance: -; d_gene: -; len: 13; j_gene: TRBJ2-7; CDR3aa: CASSVDQGVEQYF; CDR3nt: TGTGCCAGCAGCGTAGACCAGGGCGTCGAGCAGTACTTC
v_gene: TRBV7-2; abundance: -; d_gene: TRBD1; len: 14; j_gene: TRBJ2-7; CDR3aa: CASSVRQGPYEQYF; CDR3nt: TGTGCCAGCAGCGTACGACAGGGCCCCTACGAGCAGTACTTC
v_gene: TRBV4-3; abundance: -; d_gene: -; len: 15; j_gene: TRBJ1-5; CDR3aa: CASSQEWAGYQPQHF; CDR3nt: TGCGCCAGCAGCCAAGAATGGGCAGGGTATCAGCCCCAGCATTTT
v_gene: TRBV18; abundance: -; d_gene: -; len: 14; j_gene: TRBJ2-5; CDR3aa: CASSPGGRGETQYF; CDR3nt: TGTGCCAGCTCACCGGGCGGTCGGGGAGAGACCCAGTACTTC
v_gene: TRBV7-9; abundance: -; d_gene: -; len: 15; j_gene: TRBJ2-5; CDR3aa: CASSFSGGQQETQYF; CDR3nt: TGTGCCAGCAGCTTCTCGGGGGGACAGCAAGAGACCCAGTACTTC
v_gene: TRBV7-9; abundance: once; d_gene: -; len: 14; j_gene: TRBJ1-2; CDR3aa: CASSLSQGDYGYTF; CDR3nt: TGTGCCAGCAGCCTATCACAGGGTGACTATGGCTACACCTTC
v_gene: TRBV9; abundance: -; d_gene: -; len: 14; j_gene: TRBJ1-2; CDR3aa: CASSVGGTSYGYTF; CDR3nt: TGTGCCAGCAGCGTAGGTGGGACCTCATATGGCTACACCTTC
v_gene: TRBV5-1; abundance: -; d_gene: -; len: 12; j_gene: TRBJ2-5; CDR3aa: CASSMGGETQYF; CDR3nt: TGCGCCAGCAGCATGGGCGGAGAGACCCAGTACTTC
v_gene: TRBV7-2; abundance: -; d_gene: TRBD1; len: 16; j_gene: TRBJ2-5; CDR3aa: CASSLALGQGKETQYF; CDR3nt: TGTGCCAGCAGCTTAGCGTTGGGACAGGGGAAAGAGACCCAGTACTTC
v_gene: TRBV4-2; abundance: -; d_gene: -; len: 15; j_gene: TRBJ2-7; CDR3aa: CASSQDVASLGEQYF; CDR3nt: TGTGCCAGCAGCCAAGATGTGGCGAGCCTCGGGGAGCAGTACTTC
v_gene: TRBV6-6; abundance: -; d_gene: -; len: 14; j_gene: TRBJ1-5; CDR3aa: CASNPREGVQPQHF; CDR3nt: TGTGCCAGCAATCCTCGCGAAGGTGTTCAGCCCCAGCATTTT
v_gene: TRBV7-9; abundance: -; d_gene: -; len: 15; j_gene: TRBJ2-1; CDR3aa: CASSIDWDSYNEQFF; CDR3nt: TGTGCCAGCAGCATAGATTGGGACTCCTACAATGAGCAGTTCTTC
v_gene: TRBV5-7; abundance: -; d_gene: TRBD1; len: 13; j_gene: TRBJ1-2; CDR3aa: CASSLHRTGGYTF; CDR3nt: TGTGCCAGCAGCTTACACCGGACAGGGGGCTACACCTTC
v_gene: TRBV2; abundance: -; d_gene: -; len: 12; j_gene: TRBJ1-1; CDR3aa: CATSTADTEAFF; CDR3nt: TGTGCCACGTCGACTGCGGACACTGAAGCTTTCTTT
v_gene: TRBV4-3; abundance: -; d_gene: -; len: 13; j_gene: TRBJ1-1; CDR3aa: CASSQGGVTEAFF; CDR3nt: TGCGCCAGCAGCCAAGGGGGCGTCACTGAAGCTTTCTTT
v_gene: TRBV7-2; abundance: few; d_gene: -; len: 16; j_gene: TRBJ1-6; CDR3aa: CASSSRDTLYNSPLHF; CDR3nt: TGTGCCAGCAGCTCCCGGGACACCCTGTATAATTCACCCCTCCACTTT
v_gene: TRBV5-4; abundance: -; d_gene: -; len: 15; j_gene: TRBJ1-1; CDR3aa: CASRAPGPLGTEAFF; CDR3nt: TGTGCCAGCAGGGCACCGGGACCCTTGGGCACTGAAGCTTTCTTT
v_gene: TRBV7-2; abundance: -; d_gene: -; len: 15; j_gene: TRBJ2-7; CDR3aa: CASSSPDRGSYEQYF; CDR3nt: TGTGCCAGCAGCTCCCCCGACAGAGGAAGCTACGAGCAGTACTTC
v_gene: TRBV7-2; abundance: few; d_gene: TRBD1; len: 12; j_gene: TRBJ1-2; CDR3aa: CASSRQGWGYTF; CDR3nt: TGTGCCAGCAGCCGACAGGGGTGGGGCTACACCTTC